Listed below are T cell receptor beta chains from one sample, sequenced in a study of shared clonotypes between healthy human individuals. Assay used: immunoSEQ multiplex PCR; TCRdb lists only in-frame clones, some missing. The table has hundreds of thousands of clones, 92% seen once. Material for sequencing was naive CD8+ T cells sorted from blood. These receptors were taken from a man aged 30 to 45 in good health. Each CDR3 is given with its conserved first and last residue. The order of the fields is D gene, V gene, J gene, CDR3 DNA, CDR3 protein. A D gene is named only where the DNA matches it firmly.

D gene: -; V gene: TRBV7-9; J gene: TRBJ2-2; CDR3 DNA: TGTGCCAGCACCCATACCGGCAGGGAAAACACCGGGGAGCTGTTTTTT; CDR3 protein: CASTHTGRENTGELFF
D gene: TRBD2; V gene: TRBV29-1; J gene: TRBJ2-1; CDR3 DNA: TGCAGCGTTGATCCCCTCGCGGGAGTAGCTGACAATGAGCAGTTCTTC; CDR3 protein: CSVDPLAGVADNEQFF
D gene: -; V gene: TRBV15; J gene: TRBJ1-5; CDR3 DNA: TGTGCCACCAGCAGAGACGAAAGCAATCAGCCCCAGCATTTT; CDR3 protein: CATSRDESNQPQHF
D gene: -; V gene: TRBV6-6; J gene: TRBJ1-1; CDR3 DNA: TGTGCCAGCAGCCCACAGGGGAACACTGAAGCTTTCTTT; CDR3 protein: CASSPQGNTEAFF
D gene: -; V gene: TRBV11-2; J gene: TRBJ2-3; CDR3 DNA: TGTGCCAGCGAACCGGACATTTACACAGATACGCAGTATTTT; CDR3 protein: CASEPDIYTDTQYF
D gene: -; V gene: TRBV27; J gene: TRBJ2-1; CDR3 DNA: TGTGCCAGCACAGCCGGGACGGATTACAATGAGCAGTTCTTC; CDR3 protein: CASTAGTDYNEQFF
D gene: -; V gene: TRBV7-9; J gene: TRBJ1-4; CDR3 DNA: TGTGCCAGCAGCTTAGGAGGAGATAATGAAAAACTGTTTTTT; CDR3 protein: CASSLGGDNEKLFF
D gene: -; V gene: TRBV6-1; J gene: TRBJ2-7; CDR3 DNA: TGTGCCAGCAGTGCCCGAAGCGAGAGGGTGTTCTACGAGCAGTACTTC; CDR3 protein: CASSARSERVFYEQYF
D gene: TRBD1; V gene: TRBV7-6; J gene: TRBJ2-6; CDR3 DNA: TGTGCCAGCAGCTTAGATAGACAGGGAGTCTCTGGGGCCAACGTCCTGACTTTC; CDR3 protein: CASSLDRQGVSGANVLTF
D gene: -; V gene: TRBV29-1; J gene: TRBJ2-1; CDR3 DNA: TGCAGCGTTGAAGATCGGGCAGGGGTTAAGAATGAGCAGTTCTTC; CDR3 protein: CSVEDRAGVKNEQFF